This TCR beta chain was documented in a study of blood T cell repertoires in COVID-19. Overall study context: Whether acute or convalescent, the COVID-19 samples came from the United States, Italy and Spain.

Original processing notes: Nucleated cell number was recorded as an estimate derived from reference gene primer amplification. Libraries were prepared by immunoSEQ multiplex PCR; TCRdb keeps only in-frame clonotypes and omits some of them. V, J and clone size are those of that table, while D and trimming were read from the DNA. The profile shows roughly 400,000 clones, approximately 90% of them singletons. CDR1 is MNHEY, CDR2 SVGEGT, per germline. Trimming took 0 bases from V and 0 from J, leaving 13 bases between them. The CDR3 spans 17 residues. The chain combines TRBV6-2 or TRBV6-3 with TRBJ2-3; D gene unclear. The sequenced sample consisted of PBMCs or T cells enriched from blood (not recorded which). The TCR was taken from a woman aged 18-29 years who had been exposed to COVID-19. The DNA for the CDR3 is TGTGCCAGCAGTTACTCCCAACTATCCTCTAGCACAGATACGCAGTATTTT. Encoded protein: CASSYSQLSSSTDTQYF.